These 28 T cell receptor beta chains share one sample of origin, sequenced in a study of blood T cell repertoires in COVID-19. This table comes from immunoSEQ multiplex PCR, and its TCRdb copy is limited to in-frame clones, with some not included. The sample includes some 200,000 clones, around 89% of them seen just once. The specimen sequenced was peripheral blood. The source is a man aged 65 to 79 with acute or convalescent COVID-19.

This clone was recorded once. V gene TRBV18 combines with J gene TRBJ2-7; TRBD1 matches at 7 bases. This CDR3 region has 13 residues. Germline loops: CDR1 KGHSH, CDR2 LQKENI. J was trimmed by 5 bases and V by 6 bases; bases with no gene match: 7. The CDR3, as DNA: TGTGCCAGCTCCTCGGGACAGTCTGACGAGCAGTACTTC. Translating gives CASSSGQSDEQYF.

The chain is built from TRBV5-1 and TRBJ1-5; the D is unclear. CDR1 SGHRS and CDR2 YFSETQ come from the germline V gene. The CDR3 has 13 amino acids. Trimming stripped 0 bases from V and 5 bases from J, with 6 bases between. The CDR3 coding sequence is TGCGCCAGCAGCTTGGCGCCGGATCAGCCCCAGCATTTT. Protein sequence: CASSLAPDQPQHF.

CDR3 in amino acids: CATSDRRTSGSFPDTQYF. CDR3 coding DNA: TGTGCCACCAGTGATCGAAGGACTAGCGGGAGTTTCCCAGATACGCAGTATTTT. The genes are TRBV24-1 and TRBJ2-3; TRBD2 agrees at 13 bases. Germline V gene sequence: CDR1 KGHDR, CDR2 SFDVKD. The trim removed 3 bases at V and 4 bases at J, leaving 9 bases unmatched. CDR3 length: 18 residues.

This chain connects TRBV18 to TRBJ2-2; D not certain. The CDR3 has 14 amino acids. Germline values: CDR1 KGHSH, CDR2 LQKENI. V lost 4 bases to trimming and J lost 5 bases, with 11 bases between them. This CDR3 reads CASSLSMETGELFF. The CDR3 DNA is TGTGCCAGCTCACTTAGCATGGAGACCGGGGAGCTGTTTTTT.

The J gene is TRBJ2-1, the V gene TRBV5-4, with no clear D. This CDR3 contains 16 residues. V was trimmed by 0 bases and J by 4 bases, leaving 14 bases between them. The germline V gene has CDR1 SGHNT and CDR2 YYREEE (reference sequence). The CDR3 nucleotides are TGTGCCAGCAGCTTGGATGTTGAGGCGGCTTACAATGAGCAGTTCTTC. Protein sequence: CASSLDVEAAYNEQFF.

J is TRBJ2-3 and V is TRBV9; D possibly corresponds to TRBD2 (6 bases). This CDR3 has 15 amino acids. Deletions cut 1 base from V and 1 base from J, with 10 bases between. Germline V lookup: CDR1 SGDLS, CDR2 YYNGEE. As DNA, the CDR3 is TGTGCCAGCAGCGTACGGACTACCGGCACAGATACGCAGTATTTT. It is translated as CASSVRTTGTDTQYF.

The chain is built from TRBV19 and TRBJ2-2, with D uncertain. The CDR3 totals 12 residues. Per the germline V gene, CDR1 is LNHDA and CDR2 is SQIVND (reference sequence). V dropped 6 bases and J dropped 6 bases, with 8 bases sitting between them. This CDR3 is CASRQGAGELFF. The DNA for the CDR3 is TGTGCCAGTAGGCAAGGAGCCGGGGAGCTGTTTTTT.

This chain uses TRBV10-3 with TRBJ1-5, with TRBD1 matching over 10 bases. This CDR3 has 14 amino acids. The ends lost 10 bases at V and 5 bases at J; junction bases unmatched: 8. CDR1 and CDR2 (germline): ENHRY, SYGVKD. CDR3 in amino acids: CATKGDRGDQPQHF. Written as DNA, the CDR3 is TGTGCCACCAAAGGGGACAGGGGCGATCAGCCCCAGCATTTT.

The gene calls are TRBV7-2 and TRBJ1-2; D is unclear. The CDR3 is 15 amino acids. The V gene lost 2 bases and the J gene lost 4 bases, with 14 bases spanning the gap. Per the germline V gene, CDR1 is SGHTA and CDR2 is FQGNSA. The CDR3 DNA reads as TGTGCCAGCAGCTTACGAATCGAGGGAGGCTATGGCTACACCTTC. Translating gives CASSLRIEGGYGYTF.

The rearrangement links TRBV19 to TRBJ2-1, with D possibly TRBD2 on 5 matching bases. Deletions cut 0 bases from V and 6 bases from J, with 18 bases between. The CDR3 sequence is 17 residues long. The germline gives CDR1 LNHDA, CDR2 SQIVND (reference sequence). The CDR3 reads CASSIDLLAGLSNEQFF. The CDR3 nucleotides read TGTGCCAGTAGTATAGATCTCTTGGCGGGTCTTAGCAATGAGCAGTTCTTC.

The chain links TRBV5-1 to TRBJ1-5, with 10 bases aligning to TRBD1. CDR3 length equals 17 residues. V was clipped by 4 bases and J by 2 bases; unmatched bases: 9. CDR1 and CDR2 (germline): SGHRS, YFSETQ. The CDR3 nucleotides read TGCGCCAGCAGCGCGGTACCCGGGACAGGGGGCAATCAGCCCCAGCATTTT. Protein sequence: CASSAVPGTGGNQPQHF.

The chain uses TRBV29-1 and TRBJ2-1; TRBD1 might be the D (6 bases). The CDR3 runs 12 residues. Germline V CDR1 and CDR2: SQVTM, ANQGSEA. Trimming stripped 6 bases from V and 7 bases from J, with 13 bases between. CDR3 loop: CSVVGQINEQFF. Written as DNA, the CDR3 is TGCAGCGTAGTTGGACAGATAAATGAGCAGTTCTTC.

The rearrangement uses TRBV27 and TRBJ2-7; the match to TRBD2 covers 9 bases. The CDR3 runs 14 residues. In germline, CDR1 is MNHEY, CDR2 SMNVEV (reference sequence). The ends lost 3 bases at V and 4 bases at J; junction bases unmatched: 4. The CDR3 loop reads CASSFGTSFYEQYF. CDR3 DNA: TGTGCCAGCAGTTTCGGGACTAGCTTTTACGAGCAGTACTTC.

This clone was detected only a few times. The V call is TRBV9, the J call TRBJ1-1; D remains unclear. Between the trimmed V and J ends, which lost 0 bases and 2 bases, there was a span of 11 bases. Germline V gene lookup returns CDR1 SGDLS and CDR2 YYNGEE. CDR3 length equals 15 residues. DNA of the CDR3: TGTGCCAGCAGCGTAGATTACAGATCAAACACTGAAGCTTTCTTT. This encodes CASSVDYRSNTEAFF.

This clone was recorded many times. The rearrangement uses TRBV28 and TRBJ1-5; TRBD1 aligns across 10 bases. Germline loops: CDR1 MDHEN, CDR2 SYDVKM. V shed 3 bases and J 4 bases; nucleotides not matched to a gene: 12. This CDR3 comprises 18 residues. Written as DNA, the CDR3 is TGTGCCAGCAGTTTTCTCTCCGCGACAGGGGGCTGGAATCAGCCCCAGCATTTT. The encoded protein is CASSFLSATGGWNQPQHF.

The V gene is TRBV19, the J gene TRBJ2-5, with 13 bases lining up with TRBD2. CDR1 LNHDA and CDR2 SQIVND come from the germline V gene (reference sequence). V dropped 4 bases and J dropped 4; count of bases not matched to a gene: 6. This CDR3 comprises 16 residues. CDR3 sequence reads: CASSKGLAGVVETQYF. CDR3 DNA: TGTGCCAGTAGTAAAGGACTAGCGGGAGTTGTAGAGACCCAGTACTTC.

This clone was seen more than once but under ten times. The rearrangement joins TRBV4-1 to TRBJ2-7; tentatively, D is TRBD2 (5 bases). From germline, CDR1 is MGHRA and CDR2 YSYEKL. The CDR3 is made up of 13 amino acids. The V and J ends lost 1 base and 7 bases respectively, with 11 bases between them. The CDR3 DNA reads TGCGCCAGCAGCCAAGCCCATCGCGGGGAGCAGTACTTC. Amino acids: CASSQAHRGEQYF.

V and J are TRBV19 and TRBJ1-2, with D tentatively TRBD1 (5 bases). The CDR3 totals 13 residues. Between the trimmed V and J ends, which lost 7 bases and 4 bases, there was a span of 13 bases. CDR1 is LNHDA, CDR2 SQIVND, per germline (reference sequence). The CDR3 nucleotides are TGTGCCAGTAACTCACAGGAGATCTATGGCTACACCTTC. Amino acids: CASNSQEIYGYTF.

In DNA, the CDR3 is TGCGCCAGCAGCTTGGGGGGTAGCGGACACACAGATACGCAGTATTTT. Its protein product is CASSLGGSGHTDTQYF. The rearrangement links TRBV5-1 to TRBJ2-3, with D possibly matching TRBD2 (6 bases). Germline CDR1 and CDR2: SGHRS and YFSETQ. V was shortened by 0 bases and J by 2 bases, with 13 bases between the two germline ends. This CDR3 is 16 amino acids long.

The chain employs TRBV27 and TRBJ1-2; the match to TRBD1 covers 9 bases. With V trimmed by 6 bases and J by 2 bases, 4 bases remained unmatched. Germline CDR1 MNHEY, CDR2 SMNVEV (reference sequence). The CDR3 is 14 amino acids. CDR3 bases: TGTGCCAGCAGAGACACAGGGGGCAACTATGGCTACACCTTC. It encodes CASRDTGGNYGYTF.

The V and J genes are TRBV7-9 and TRBJ2-3; D might be TRBD1 (5 bases). V dropped 1 base and J dropped 5 bases, with 13 bases sitting between them. Germline V CDR1 and CDR2: SEHNR, FQNEAQ (reference sequence). The CDR3 sequence is 15 residues long. The CDR3 nucleotides are TGTGCCAGCAGCTTAGACAGGCCGGTGATAGATACGCAGTATTTT. It translates to CASSLDRPVIDTQYF.

CDR3 coding DNA: TGTGCCAGCAGCTACCTCCCAGGGGGCCTCAATGAAAAACTGTTTTTT. Its translation is CASSYLPGGLNEKLFF. This rearrangement joins TRBV3-1 (or the pseudogene TRBV3-2) to TRBJ1-4; 8 bases align to TRBD1. V shed 5 bases and J 5 bases; nucleotides not matched to a gene: 10. Germline V gene data show CDR1 as LGHDT and CDR2 as YNNKEL (reference sequence). This CDR3 is built from 16 residues.

The chain uses TRBV5-5 and TRBJ1-2; D remains unclear. The CDR3 runs 16 residues. Germline loops: CDR1 SGHKS, CDR2 YYEKEE (reference sequence). The ends were cut back, 3 bases at V and 0 bases at J, with 15 bases in the middle. DNA of the CDR3: TGTGCCAGCAGCTCCCAGACACGGCCTTCTAACTATGGCTACACCTTC. It is translated as CASSSQTRPSNYGYTF.

About this clone itself: This same CDR3 is encoded by further DNA sequences in the sample. This chain links TRBV6-5 with TRBJ1-1, with D hard to call. CDR1 is MNHEY and CDR2 is SVGAGI in the germline V gene. CDR3 size: 13 residues. V shed 0 bases and J shed 1 base, with 3 bases lying between them. The DNA for the CDR3 is TGTGCCAGCAGTTACTCACAGAACACTGAAGCTTTCTTT. Translated, it gives CASSYSQNTEAFF.

The chain has TRBV19 and TRBJ1-2; a weak D match, TRBD1 (6 bases). Trimming pared 4 bases from V and 0 bases from J, leaving 12 bases between. Looked up from germline, CDR1 is LNHDA and CDR2 is SQIVND (reference sequence). The CDR3 sequence is 15 residues long. CDR3 DNA: TGTGCCAGTAGTACCAAACAGGGACCTAACTATGGCTACACCTTC. Translation: CASSTKQGPNYGYTF.

CDR3 in amino acids: CASSLDSYTGELFF. The CDR3 nucleotides read TGTGCCAGCAGCTTAGATTCGTACACCGGGGAGCTGTTTTTT. The J gene is TRBJ2-2, the V gene TRBV11-2; D remains unclear. Trimming stripped 0 bases from V and 3 bases from J, with 5 bases between. The CDR3 sequence is 14 residues long. In germline, CDR1 is SGHAT, CDR2 FQNNGV.

V gene TRBV2 combines with J gene TRBJ1-3; D not certain. The CDR3 is made up of 16 amino acids. Germline-derived CDR1 and CDR2 are SNHLY and FYNNEI. Trimming stripped 2 bases from V and 0 bases from J, with 11 bases between. The CDR3 loop reads CASSEPPLYSGNTIYF. The CDR3 DNA reads TGTGCCAGCAGTGAACCCCCCCTCTACTCTGGAAACACCATATATTTT.

This chain uses TRBV19 with TRBJ1-5; D not certain. CDR1 and CDR2 from the germline V gene are LNHDA and SQIVND (reference sequence). The ends were cut back, 4 bases at V and 0 bases at J, with 19 bases in the middle. This CDR3 spans 18 amino acids. CDR3 loop: CASSTRRLTEYSNQPQHF. The CDR3 nucleotides are TGTGCCAGTAGTACCCGTCGGTTGACGGAGTATAGCAATCAGCCCCAGCATTTT.